This T cell receptor beta chain was observed in a study of shared clonotypes between healthy human individuals. Findings and caveats of the study: As a rule, naive subsets had a larger estimated richness than memory subsets. Among donors, clonotype sharing was expected to be affected by sequencing depth.

As concerns this clone: Its antigen is still unknown.

A CD45RA+ naive subset and a CD45RA-negative memory subset were split from CD4+ cells. Assay used: immunoSEQ multiplex PCR; TCRdb lists only in-frame clones, some missing. Of about 1.5 million clones listed, 98% were seen once; the top ten hold roughly 0.45%. V trimming: 3 bases; J trimming: 6 bases; junction bases outside the gene matches: 17. This CDR3 spans 18 amino acids. Germline-derived CDR1 and CDR2 are MDHEN and SYDVKM. This TCR was recovered from a young man in good health. The rearrangement joins TRBV28 to TRBJ2-7; 10 bases are shared with TRBD2. The sequenced sample was naive CD4+ T cells sorted from blood. This sample's subset: CD45RA+ positively selected. The CDR3 sequence: CASSLEGILPGLAFEQYF. The CDR3 region has the DNA TGTGCCAGCAGTTTGGAGGGGATATTACCGGGACTAGCGTTCGAGCAGTACTTC.